This passage covers 28 T cell receptor beta chains from one sample sequenced in a study of blood T cell repertoires in COVID-19. Using immunoSEQ multiplex PCR, the repertoire was profiled, and TCRdb retains in-frame clones only, with some absent. The repertoire holds about 310,000 clones, with 80% to 90% as singletons. The sequenced material came from PBMCs or T cells enriched from blood (not recorded which). These receptors originate from a woman under 30 who had recovered from COVID-19.

A few counts support this clone. The J gene is TRBJ1-5, the V gene TRBV7-8, with D hard to call. In germline, CDR1 is SGHVS, CDR2 FQNEAQ. Trimming took off 2 bases at V and 0 bases at J, with 11 bases between the two ends. The CDR3 extends over 16 amino acids. For the CDR3, the DNA is TGTGCCAGCAGCTTACTCCCTCCGTATAGCAATCAGCCCCAGCATTTT. Amino acid sequence: CASSLLPPYSNQPQHF.

The V call is TRBV28, the J call TRBJ1-4, with TRBD1 as a possible D gene (6 bases). V was trimmed by 3 bases and J by 7 bases, leaving 12 bases between them. The CDR3 is made up of 14 amino acids. Germline V gene sequence: CDR1 MDHEN, CDR2 SYDVKM. The CDR3 DNA reads as TGTGCCAGCAGTTTGGTGGGGGCGGGTGAAAAACTGTTTTTT. Residues: CASSLVGAGEKLFF.

The V gene is TRBV9, the J gene TRBJ2-3; 10 bases are shared with TRBD2. The junction had 7 bases not matched to a gene; V was cut back by 0 bases and J by 3 bases. Per germline, CDR1 SGDLS and CDR2 YYNGEE. The CDR3 totals 17 residues. CDR3 nucleotide sequence: TGTGCCAGCAGCGTAGATGAGACTAGCGGGTGGACAGATACGCAGTATTTT. Protein sequence: CASSVDETSGWTDTQYF.

This rearrangement joins TRBV21-1 to TRBJ2-5; the D call of TRBD1 is as the table states it, not checked on the DNA. TRBV21-1 is labeled a pseudogene. The CDR3 contains 17 residues. CDR3 DNA: TGTGCCAGCAGCAAAGAGGCTCGGGACAGGGTGTGGGAGACCCAGTACTTC. The encoded protein is CASSKEARDRVWETQYF.

CDR3 nucleotides: TGTGCCAGCAGCCGGACTCTTAGCTCCTATAATTCACCCCTCCACTTT. Amino acid sequence: CASSRTLSSYNSPLHF. This chain connects TRBV14 to TRBJ1-6; the D is unclear. The CDR3 consists of 16 residues. Trimming cost V 4 bases and J 0 bases, with 10 bases left between them. CDR1 and CDR2 (germline): SGHDN, FVKESK. Drawing the rest from reference TRBV14 and TRBJ1-6, the complete variable domain is EAGVTQFPSHSVIEKGQTVTLRCDPISGHDNLYWYRRVMGKEIKFLLHFVKESKQDESGMPNNRFLAERTGGTYSTLKVQPAELEDSGVYFCASSRTLSSYNSPLHFGNGTRLTVT.

As DNA, the CDR3 is TGTGCCAGCAGTTTATACCCCCCGGGACTCTTAGGATCACCCCTCCACTTT. Translating it yields CASSLYPPGLLGSPLHF. V and J are TRBV28 and TRBJ1-6; D possibly corresponds to TRBD1 (5 bases). Trimming cost V 1 base and J 10 bases, with 20 bases left between them. CDR3 size: 17 residues. From germline, CDR1 is MDHEN and CDR2 SYDVKM. The full variable domain, in which reference TRBV28 and TRBJ1-6 provide the parts outside the CDR3, is DVKVTQSSRYLVKRTGEKVFLECVQDMDHENMFWYRQDPGLGLRLIYFSYDVKMKEKGDIPEGYSVSREKKERFSLILESASTNQTSMYLCASSLYPPGLLGSPLHFGNGTRLTVT.

This CDR3 is CASSQAISGSEGDTQYF. CDR3 nucleotides: TGCGCCAGCAGCCAAGCAATTAGCGGGAGTGAAGGAGATACGCAGTATTTT. V is TRBV4-3 and J is TRBJ2-3; TRBD2 agrees at 9 bases. Germline CDR1 reads LGHNA; CDR2 reads YSLEER. Germline trimming cut 1 base from V and 5 bases from J; bases unmatched to any gene: 10. The CDR3 contains 17 residues.

With respect to this clone: Other DNA sequences of this sample code for an identical CDR3. The CDR3 loop is CASSQSGSSYEQYF. In DNA, the CDR3 is TGCGCCAGCAGCCAGTCCGGGAGCTCCTACGAGCAGTACTTC. The V and J genes are TRBV4-3 and TRBJ2-7, with D possibly being TRBD2 (6 bases). V shed 3 bases and J shed 0 bases, with 9 bases lying between them. This CDR3 is 14 amino acids long. The germline V gene has CDR1 LGHNA and CDR2 YSLEER.

The rearrangement uses TRBV10-3 and TRBJ2-1, with 7 bases that match TRBD2. The CDR3 has 17 residues. Germline V gene data show CDR1 as ENHRY and CDR2 as SYGVKD. V lost 3 bases to trimming and J lost 10 bases; unmatched junction nucleotides: 18. The CDR3 spells CAISDVRGRGRGSEQFF. The CDR3 DNA follows: TGTGCCATCAGTGATGTACGCGGGAGAGGACGCGGTAGCGAGCAGTTCTTC.

The chain joins TRBV4-2 to TRBJ2-7, with D maybe TRBD1 (5 bases). Trimming took 1 base from V and 2 from J, leaving 12 bases between them. Germline V gene sequence: CDR1 LGHNA, CDR2 YNFKEQ. The CDR3 totals 15 residues. The CDR3 DNA is TGTGCCAGCAGCCAAGGGGTCCAGGGTACCTACGAGCAGTACTTC. This codes for CASSQGVQGTYEQYF.

The CDR3 spells CASSPMGTGAFF. In DNA, the CDR3 is TGTGCCAGCTCACCAATGGGTACGGGGGCTTTCTTT. The chain links TRBV18 to TRBJ1-1; no clear D. V shed 2 bases and J shed 11 bases, with 12 bases lying between them. CDR3 length: 12 amino acids. Germline values: CDR1 KGHSH, CDR2 LQKENI.

The chain's CDR3 is CASSRVSYNEQFF. In DNA form, the CDR3 reads TGTGCCAGCAGTCGGGTATCCTACAATGAGCAGTTCTTC. The gene calls are TRBV12-3 or TRBV12-4 and TRBJ2-1, with D hard to call. This CDR3 is built from 13 residues. Trimming took 5 bases from V and 1 from J, leaving 6 bases between them.

The chain uses TRBV7-9 and TRBJ2-6; D possibly corresponds to TRBD1 (5 bases). The CDR3 consists of 16 residues. V dropped 5 bases and J dropped 0 bases, with 11 bases sitting between them. The germline V gene encodes CDR1 SEHNR and CDR2 FQNEAQ (reference sequence). As DNA, the CDR3 is TGTGCCAGCAGCGAGGTGGGGCGCTCTGGGGCCAACGTCCTGACTTTC. Translation gives CASSEVGRSGANVLTF.

The chain carries TRBV3-1 (or the pseudogene TRBV3-2) and TRBJ1-1; D is perhaps TRBD1 (5 bases). Trimming left V 1 base short and J 7 bases short, with 19 bases between. The CDR3 has 16 amino acids. CDR1 and CDR2 from the germline V gene are LGHDT and YNNKEL (reference sequence). The CDR3 DNA follows: TGTGCCAGCAGCCAAGGAGAGGCCGACGGGGGGGATGAAGCTTTCTTT. It encodes CASSQGEADGGDEAFF.

The chain recombines TRBV19 with TRBJ1-2, with 11 bases matching TRBD1. The CDR3 loop spans 18 amino acids. The germline V gene has CDR1 LNHDA and CDR2 SQIVND (reference sequence). After removal of 3 bases from V and 4 bases from J, the junction contained 13 bases not matched to a gene. CDR3 region: CASSMRTGGAFSGYGYTF. The DNA for the CDR3 is TGTGCCAGTAGTATGCGGACAGGGGGCGCCTTTAGCGGCTATGGCTACACCTTC.

V gene TRBV5-4 combines with J gene TRBJ2-1, with TRBD2 matching 11 bases. In germline, CDR1 is SGHNT, CDR2 YYREEE (reference sequence). V trimming: 4 bases; J trimming: 5 bases; junction bases outside the gene matches: 11. This CDR3 spans 17 amino acids. This chain's CDR3 is CASSIMGGLAEDNEQFF. The CDR3 DNA is TGTGCCAGCAGCATCATGGGGGGACTAGCGGAAGACAATGAGCAGTTCTTC.

CDR3 coding DNA: TGTGCCAGTAGTATACCAGGGAACTATGGCTACACCTTC. This codes for CASSIPGNYGYTF. The chain joins TRBV19 to TRBJ1-2; D might be TRBD1 (5 bases). There are 13 residues in the CDR3. The V gene's germline CDR1 is LNHDA and CDR2 SQIVND (reference sequence). V was shortened by 2 bases and J by 2 bases, with 6 bases between the two germline ends.

This clone was seen more than once but under ten times. J is TRBJ1-4 and V is TRBV28; possibly TRBD1 for D (5 bases). V was pared by 5 bases and J by 1 base, with 11 bases between. Germline V CDR1 and CDR2: MDHEN, SYDVKM. The CDR3 sequence is 15 residues long. This CDR3 is CASSRAGVTNEKLFF. The CDR3 region has the DNA TGTGCCAGCAGTCGTGCGGGGGTAACTAATGAAAAACTGTTTTTT.

The chain employs TRBV7-2 and TRBJ1-2; 7 bases are shared with TRBD1. The germline gives CDR1 SGHTA, CDR2 FQGNSA. With V trimmed by 2 bases and J by 4 bases, 4 bases remained unmatched. There are 14 residues in the CDR3. Here the CDR3 reads CASSLSGQPYGYTF. In DNA form, the CDR3 reads TGTGCCAGCAGCTTATCGGGACAGCCCTATGGCTACACCTTC.

The genes are TRBV20-1 and TRBJ2-2; D is possibly TRBD1 (6 bases). This CDR3 has 15 residues. Germline V gives CDR1 DFQATT, CDR2 SNEGSKA (reference sequence). Trimming cost V 3 bases and J 4 bases, with 15 bases left between them. The CDR3 nucleotides read TGCAGTGCTAGTGAGGGGACAAGCATCACCGGGGAGCTGTTTTTT. It encodes CSASEGTSITGELFF.

The chain links TRBV5-1 to TRBJ1-1; 7 bases fit TRBD1. There are 15 residues in the CDR3. Germline CDR1 SGHRS, CDR2 YFSETQ. Unmatched junction bases numbered 8, after V lost 3 bases and J lost 3 bases. The CDR3 here is CASSSYTGVDTEAFF. The CDR3 bases are TGCGCCAGCAGCTCATACACAGGGGTCGACACTGAAGCTTTCTTT.

The chain has TRBV19 and TRBJ2-5; D is unclear. Germline V CDR1 and CDR2: LNHDA, SQIVND (reference sequence). The CDR3 spans 11 residues. The V gene lost 4 bases and the J gene lost 3 bases, with 3 bases spanning the gap. The CDR3 nucleotides are TGTGCCAGTAGTACAGAAGAGACCCAGTACTTC. It translates to CASSTEETQYF.

V and J are TRBV28 and TRBJ2-1, with 9 bases fitting TRBD1. The V and J ends lost 4 bases and 8 bases, in that order; junction bases with no gene match: 6. This CDR3 is built from 14 residues. Germline CDR1 is MDHEN and CDR2 is SYDVKM. CDR3 sequence reads: CASSSTGGSYEQFF. The DNA of the CDR3 is TGTGCCAGCAGTTCGACAGGGGGATCGTATGAGCAGTTCTTC.

The chain is built from TRBV4-3 and TRBJ2-3; TRBD2 might be the D (6 bases). Germline V gives CDR1 LGHNA, CDR2 YSLEER. The CDR3 contains 17 residues. Trimming left V 1 base short and J 2 bases short, with 16 bases between. This chain's CDR3 is CASSQGPLSGYTDTQYF. For the CDR3, the DNA is TGCGCCAGCAGCCAAGGTCCGCTTAGCGGCTACACAGATACGCAGTATTTT.

V is TRBV12-3 or TRBV12-4 and J is TRBJ1-4, with 7 bases matching TRBD1. J gave up 3 bases and V 6 bases, and 1 base lay outside the gene matches. The CDR3 extends over 13 amino acids. CDR3 coding DNA: TGTGCCAGCAGACAGGGGTCTAATGAAAAACTGTTTTTT. Protein product: CASRQGSNEKLFF.

This clone has only a few counts. This chain joins TRBV27 and TRBJ2-7, with 9 nucleotides matching TRBD1. CDR3 length equals 15 residues. Germline V gives CDR1 MNHEY, CDR2 SMNVEV (reference sequence). Germline trimming cut 5 bases from V and 3 bases from J; bases unmatched to any gene: 8. This chain's CDR3 is CASSLGTGPNYEQYF. As DNA, the CDR3 is TGTGCCAGCAGTCTCGGGACAGGGCCCAACTACGAGCAGTACTTC.

Comments on this clone: Other nucleotide sequences in the sample specify the same CDR3. The chain has TRBV11-2 and TRBJ2-5; no firm D call. CDR1 SGHAT and CDR2 FQNNGV come from the germline V gene. With 3 bases removed from V and 5 bases from J, the gap between germline ends came to 4 bases. This CDR3 spans 11 amino acids. The DNA of the CDR3 is TGTGCCAGCAGCTTGAGGGAGACCCAGTACTTC. Translating it yields CASSLRETQYF. Together with reference TRBV11-2 and TRBJ2-5, the CDR3 gives the full variable domain: EAGVAQSPRYKIIEKRQSVAFWCNPISGHATLYWYQQILGQGPKLLIQFQNNGVVDDSQLPKDRFSAERLKGVDSTLKIQPAKLEDSAVYLCASSLRETQYFGPGTRLLVL.

The chain is built from TRBV19 and TRBJ2-1, with D tentatively TRBD2 (6 bases). Germline assignment: CDR1 LNHDA and CDR2 SQIVND (reference sequence). The length of the CDR3 is 13 residues. V was shortened by 4 bases and J by 4 bases, with 8 bases between the two germline ends. CDR3 sequence: CASSTSGYNEQFF. CDR3 nucleotide sequence: TGTGCCAGTAGTACAAGCGGGTACAATGAGCAGTTCTTC.